This T cell receptor (beta chain) was captured in a study of PD-1 blockade in classical Hodgkin lymphoma. Germline V lookup: CDR1 GTSNPN, CDR2 SVGIG (reference sequence). This CDR3 has 12 residues. Trimming removed 3 bases from V and 5 bases from J, with 9 bases in between. Measured with immunoSEQ multiplex PCR; TCRdb has only the in-frame clones, and not every one. The table shows over 85,000 clones, with around nine tenths occurring only once. Described time point: cycle 4 day 1 (C4D1), after 5 to 7 weeks of nivolumab. Every patient experienced relapse after autologous stem cell transplantation, and brentuximab vedotin exposure varied. In regard to this clone: No antigen is known for it.

Study-wide results and limits: The repertoire differences lack a defined cause, possibly disease activity or prior therapy.

The TCR was taken from a human donor with classical Hodgkin lymphoma. This chain connects TRBV30 to TRBJ2-3; D is uncertain. Specimen: peripheral blood mononuclear cells (PBMCs), collected before the fourth cycle of nivolumab. The DNA of the CDR3 is TGTGCCTGGAGGCAAATAGGAGATACGCAGTATTTT. Amino acids: CAWRQIGDTQYF.